The 28 T cell receptor beta chains reported below all come from one sample, sequenced in a study of T cells in Graves' hyperthyroidism and ophthalmopathy. Amplification of TCR beta CDR3 regions was performed using RNA transcripts as template. The study used the HTBI primer set for a first-round RT-PCR of the TCR CDR3. TCRdb independently ran MiXCR on the multiplex PCR reads; one entry per CDR3 protein. The repertoire has around 600,000 distinct CDR3 sequences, 12% to 15% of them found once; the top ten carry 6.5% to 9%. The sample consisted of blood. These receptors came from a woman younger than 35 with Graves' ophthalmopathy.

This chain uses TRBV9 with TRBJ2-2; tentative D call: TRBD2 (6 bases). Trimming removed 0 bases at V and 1 base at J, with 10 bases between. Germline CDR1 reads SGDLS; CDR2 reads YYNGEE. This CDR3 has 16 amino acids. CDR3 DNA sequence: TGTGCCAGCAGCGTAGGCCCAGCGGGGAACACCGGGGAGCTGTTTTTT. This translates into CASSVGPAGNTGELFF. The complete variable domain, with remaining parts taken from reference TRBV9 and TRBJ2-2, reads DSGVTQTPKHLITATGQRVTLRCSPRSGDLSVYWYQQSLDQGLQFLIQYYNGEERAKGNILERFSAQQFPDLHSELNLSSLELGDSALYFCASSVGPAGNTGELFFGEGSRLTVL.

This clonotype was counted many times. V is TRBV7-8 and J is TRBJ2-3, with D possibly TRBD2 on 6 matching bases. This CDR3 spans 15 amino acids. Trimming removed 5 bases from V and 2 bases from J, with 14 bases in between. CDR1 and CDR2 (germline): SGHVS, FQNEAQ. The CDR3 nucleotides read TGTGCCAGCAGCCCACTCGGGGGATTCACAGATACGCAGTATTTT. This gives the protein CASSPLGGFTDTQYF. Based on the CDR3 plus reference TRBV7-8 and TRBJ2-3, the full variable domain is GAGVSQSPRYKVAKRGQDVALRCDPISGHVSLFWYQQALGQGPEFLTYFQNEAQLDKSGLPSDRFFAERPEGSVSTLKIQRTQQEDSAVYLCASSPLGGFTDTQYFGPGTRLTVL.

V is TRBV18 and J is TRBJ1-1; 8 nucleotides match TRBD1. Germline V CDR1 and CDR2: KGHSH, LQKENI. CDR3 size: 17 residues. Trimming took 3 bases from V and 0 from J; bases not matched to a gene: 9. CDR3 amino acids: CASSPPGTGGLNTEAFF. DNA of the CDR3: TGTGCCAGCTCACCTCCCGGGACAGGCGGATTGAACACTGAAGCTTTCTTT. The full variable domain, completed using reference TRBV18 and TRBJ1-1, is NAGVMQNPRHLVRRRGQEARLRCSPMKGHSHVYWYRQLPEEGLKFMVYLQKENIIDESGMPKERFSAEFPKEGPSILRIQQVVRGDSAAYFCASSPPGTGGLNTEAFFGQGTRLTVV.

This clonotype was picked up many times. The chain employs TRBV5-1 and TRBJ2-7, with 8 bases that match TRBD2. CDR3 length: 14 residues. V shed 0 bases, J shed 3 bases, and the junction held 2 bases outside the gene matches. Germline loops: CDR1 SGHRS, CDR2 YFSETQ. The chain's CDR3 is CASSLAGGDYEQYF. The CDR3 bases are TGCGCCAGCAGCTTGGCCGGGGGGGACTACGAGCAGTACTTC.

This clonotype appeared a few times. The CDR3 loop reads CASSSPQGQNYGYTF. CDR3 nucleotides: TGTGCCAGCAGCTCCCCGCAAGGACAGAACTATGGCTACACCTTC. The V call is TRBV5-4, the J call TRBJ1-2, with TRBD1 as a possible D gene (6 bases). Trimming removed 3 bases from V and 2 bases from J, with 14 bases in between. The germline V gene has CDR1 SGHNT and CDR2 YYREEE (reference sequence). CDR3 size: 15 residues.

V is TRBV5-4 and J is TRBJ2-1, with 7 bases lining up with TRBD1. Germline V gives CDR1 SGHNT, CDR2 YYREEE (reference sequence). The junction had 5 bases not matched to a gene; V was cut back by 2 bases and J by 3 bases. The CDR3 totals 15 residues. CDR3 nucleotide sequence: TGTGCCAGCAGCTTTAGGACAGGTAACTACAATGAGCAGTTCTTC. Encoded protein: CASSFRTGNYNEQFF.

The V call is TRBV11-1, the J call TRBJ1-3, with 7 bases fitting TRBD1. V trimming: 5 bases; J trimming: 4 bases; junction bases outside the gene matches: 17. This CDR3 spans 18 amino acids. CDR1 is SGHAT, CDR2 FQDESV, per germline (reference sequence). DNA of the CDR3: TGTGCCAGCAGCCCATATAGTGGGACAGCACAACTAGGAAACACCATATATTTT. Protein sequence: CASSPYSGTAQLGNTIYF.

This clonotype was counted many times. J is TRBJ2-3 and V is TRBV28; 13 bases agree with TRBD2. The V segment lost 8 bases and the J segment 3 bases; nucleotides outside the gene matches: 2. The V gene's germline CDR1 is MDHEN and CDR2 SYDVKM. The CDR3 is 14 residues long. Here the CDR3 reads CASWTSGSTDTQYF. The CDR3 bases are TGTGCCAGCTGGACTAGCGGGAGTACAGATACGCAGTATTTT.

This clonotype was seen only a few times. The rearrangement links TRBV11-2 to TRBJ1-2, with a tentative D call TRBD1 (5 bases). The CDR3 has 16 amino acids. The V end lost 5 bases, the J end lost 5 bases, and 21 bases lay between the germline ends. CDR1 is SGHAT, CDR2 FQNNGV, per germline. CDR3 protein: CASSPGWRGGGYGYTF. In nucleotides, the CDR3 is TGTGCCAGCAGCCCCGGGTGGCGGGGCGGGGGATATGGCTACACCTTC. The full variable domain, rest sourced from reference TRBV11-2 and TRBJ1-2, is EAGVAQSPRYKIIEKRQSVAFWCNPISGHATLYWYQQILGQGPKLLIQFQNNGVVDDSQLPKDRFSAERLKGVDSTLKIQPAKLEDSAVYLCASSPGWRGGGYGYTFGSGTRLTVV.

Ten or more counts support this clonotype. In DNA, the CDR3 is TGTGCCAGCAGCTTATCAGCGGGAGGCCCCTACAATGAGCAGTTCTTC. This gives the protein CASSLSAGGPYNEQFF. The chain combines TRBV11-3 with TRBJ2-1, with 9 bases matching TRBD2. CDR1 SGHNT and CDR2 YENEEA come from the germline V gene. V dropped 2 bases and J dropped 2; count of bases not matched to a gene: 4. The CDR3 is 16 residues long.

This clonotype came up many times. This chain links TRBV18 with TRBJ2-7, with 7 bases lining up with TRBD1. CDR1 KGHSH and CDR2 LQKENI come from the germline V gene. There are 14 residues in the CDR3. V dropped 6 bases and J dropped 4; count of bases not matched to a gene: 9. The CDR3: CASSFSGTDYEQYF. The CDR3 DNA reads as TGTGCCAGCTCTTTCTCCGGGACAGATTACGAGCAGTACTTC.

This clonotype was picked up many times. This chain joins TRBV20-1 and TRBJ1-4; D perhaps matches TRBD1 (5 bases). CDR1 is DFQATT and CDR2 is SNEGSKA in the germline V gene (reference sequence). V shed 6 bases and J shed 5 bases, with 16 bases lying between them. This CDR3 is built from 14 residues. The CDR3, as DNA: TGCAGTGCACCCGACAGAAGCACCAATGAAAAACTGTTTTTT. The encoded protein is CSAPDRSTNEKLFF.

The rearrangement uses TRBV11-3 and TRBJ2-1, with TRBD2 matching 10 bases. Germline V gene lookup returns CDR1 SGHNT and CDR2 YENEEA. The trim removed 7 bases at V and 4 bases at J, leaving 7 bases unmatched. The length of the CDR3 is 15 residues. CDR3 DNA: TGTGCCAGCACCTTGGGACTAGCGCGATACAATGAGCAGTTCTTC. The encoded protein is CASTLGLARYNEQFF.

This clonotype was counted ten times or more. The chain carries TRBV12-3 or TRBV12-4 and TRBJ2-6, with 7 nucleotides matching TRBD2. The CDR3 is made up of 19 amino acids. Trimming took 5 bases from V and 0 from J; bases not matched to a gene: 13. Written as DNA, the CDR3 is TGTGCCAGCAGTCCCTGGCGGCTAAGGACTAGCTCTGGGGCCAACGTCCTGACTTTC. Its protein product is CASSPWRLRTSSGANVLTF.

In its sample, this clonotype was seen many times. This CDR3 reads CASSRERTGNYGYTF. The CDR3 DNA reads as TGTGCCAGCAGTAGGGAAAGGACAGGAAACTATGGCTACACCTTC. This sequence joins TRBV2 and TRBJ1-2; 7 bases are shared with TRBD1. This CDR3 is built from 15 residues. From germline, CDR1 is SNHLY and CDR2 FYNNEI. The trim removed 5 bases at V and 2 bases at J, leaving 8 bases unmatched.

This clonotype was detected ten times or more. The chain joins TRBV12-3 or TRBV12-4 to TRBJ1-1; D gene ambiguous. The V gene lost 1 base and the J gene lost 1 base, with 4 bases spanning the gap. This CDR3 is 13 amino acids long. CDR3 DNA: TGTGCCAGCAGTTTAGAATGGAACACTGAAGCTTTCTTT. This sequence encodes CASSLEWNTEAFF.

This chain uses TRBV4-3 with TRBJ2-3, with a possible D match to TRBD2 (5 bases). Germline CDR1 is LGHNA and CDR2 is YSLEER. This CDR3 is built from 14 residues. Trimming pared 0 bases from V and 4 bases from J, leaving 8 bases between. CDR3 coding DNA: TGCGCCAGCAGCCAAGAGAGGGTTGCAGATACGCAGTATTTT. Amino acids: CASSQERVADTQYF.

This clonotype was observed at least ten times. The chain uses TRBV3-1 and TRBJ2-7; D ambiguous. Germline V gene sequence: CDR1 LGHDT, CDR2 YNNKEL (reference sequence). V shed 0 bases and J shed 2 bases, with 14 bases lying between them. CDR3 length: 16 residues. As DNA, the CDR3 is TGTGCCAGCAGCCAAGATGGAGTTAGAACGGCCTACGAGCAGTACTTC. This sequence encodes CASSQDGVRTAYEQYF.

The rearrangement uses TRBV18 and TRBJ2-1, with 9 bases matching TRBD2. CDR1 and CDR2 from the germline V gene are KGHSH and LQKENI. This CDR3 comprises 18 residues. With 4 bases clipped from V and 6 bases from J, the junction kept 16 bases outside the gene matches. The CDR3 DNA is TGTGCCAGCTCACGACAGGAGGGGGTAGCGGGAGTTTCCAATGAGCAGTTCTTC. Amino acids: CASSRQEGVAGVSNEQFF.

In this sample, this clonotype turned up a few times. The chain employs TRBV9 and TRBJ2-7, with D maybe TRBD2 (6 bases). The germline gives CDR1 SGDLS, CDR2 YYNGEE. The V gene lost 5 bases and the J gene lost 3 bases, with 21 bases spanning the gap. CDR3 length: 16 amino acids. Here the CDR3 reads CASSGAARDGRYEQYF. The CDR3 coding sequence is TGTGCCAGCAGTGGTGCTGCGCGGGACGGACGCTACGAGCAGTACTTC.

There are a few counts of this clonotype. The chain employs TRBV5-6 and TRBJ1-1; D is undetermined. The ends were cut back, 1 base at V and 10 bases at J, with 14 bases in the middle. CDR1 and CDR2 from the germline V gene are SGHDT and YYEEEE. The CDR3 extends over 13 amino acids. The CDR3 region is CASSLYQGRVAFF. The CDR3 region has the DNA TGTGCCAGCAGCTTGTACCAAGGCCGGGTAGCTTTCTTT.

The J gene is TRBJ2-2, the V gene TRBV7-9; D remains unclear. V dropped 1 base and J dropped 4 bases, with 7 bases sitting between them. The CDR3 runs to 14 residues. Germline CDR1 and CDR2: SEHNR and FQNEAQ (reference sequence). In DNA form, the CDR3 reads TGTGCCAGCAGCTTAGAAGTCCTCACCGGGGAGCTGTTTTTT. Its protein product is CASSLEVLTGELFF.

This clonotype has ten or more counts. The chain joins TRBV7-9 to TRBJ2-1, with D maybe TRBD2 (6 bases). This CDR3 comprises 12 residues. V lost 7 bases to trimming and J lost 8 bases, with 12 bases between them. The germline V gene encodes CDR1 SEHNR and CDR2 FQNEAQ (reference sequence). The CDR3 region is CASKEGWDEQFF. The DNA for the CDR3 is TGTGCCAGCAAGGAGGGATGGGATGAGCAGTTCTTC.

This clonotype was seen at least ten times. The chain links TRBV28 to TRBJ1-1, with D uncertain. The germline V and J ends were trimmed by 4 bases and 0 bases, with 12 bases remaining between them. The CDR3 covers 15 residues. CDR1 and CDR2 (germline): MDHEN, SYDVKM. The CDR3 sequence is CASSYRRAMNTEAFF. The CDR3 DNA follows: TGTGCCAGCAGTTACCGAAGGGCTATGAACACTGAAGCTTTCTTT.

This clonotype has more than one count but fewer than ten. The chain uses TRBV27 and TRBJ1-6, with D unresolved. V lost 3 bases to trimming and J lost 9 bases, with 9 bases between them. The CDR3 totals 13 residues. Looked up from germline, CDR1 is MNHEY and CDR2 is SMNVEV (reference sequence). CDR3 residues: CASSLYPISPLHF. The DNA of the CDR3 is TGTGCCAGCAGTTTGTACCCTATTTCACCCCTCCACTTT.

The sample holds a few counts of this clonotype. The chain couples TRBV6-2 or TRBV6-3 to TRBJ2-1; D unclear. This CDR3 region has 14 residues. Between the trimmed V and J ends, which lost 4 bases and 7 bases, there was a span of 14 bases. Germline V gene sequence: CDR1 MNHEY, CDR2 SVGEGT. CDR3 region: CASSSPRVPNEQFF. DNA of the CDR3: TGTGCCAGCAGTTCACCCCGAGTCCCTAATGAGCAGTTCTTC.

This clonotype was counted ten times or more. This chain connects TRBV24-1 to TRBJ2-3; unclear D gene. Germline V gives CDR1 KGHDR, CDR2 SFDVKD. CDR3 size: 13 residues. The V gene lost 7 bases and the J gene lost 0 bases, with 7 bases spanning the gap. The CDR3: CATRQQSTDTQYF. The CDR3 DNA reads as TGTGCCACCAGACAGCAAAGCACAGATACGCAGTATTTT.

The CDR3 coding sequence is TGTGCCAGCACCACGGGGGGACGGCGGTCTAGGGAGCAGTACTTC. Residues: CASTTGGRRSREQYF. The chain joins TRBV28 to TRBJ2-7; 7 bases are shared with TRBD2. Germline loops: CDR1 MDHEN, CDR2 SYDVKM. Trimming at V came to 7 bases and at J to 7 bases, leaving 16 bases not matched to a gene. This CDR3 is built from 15 residues.